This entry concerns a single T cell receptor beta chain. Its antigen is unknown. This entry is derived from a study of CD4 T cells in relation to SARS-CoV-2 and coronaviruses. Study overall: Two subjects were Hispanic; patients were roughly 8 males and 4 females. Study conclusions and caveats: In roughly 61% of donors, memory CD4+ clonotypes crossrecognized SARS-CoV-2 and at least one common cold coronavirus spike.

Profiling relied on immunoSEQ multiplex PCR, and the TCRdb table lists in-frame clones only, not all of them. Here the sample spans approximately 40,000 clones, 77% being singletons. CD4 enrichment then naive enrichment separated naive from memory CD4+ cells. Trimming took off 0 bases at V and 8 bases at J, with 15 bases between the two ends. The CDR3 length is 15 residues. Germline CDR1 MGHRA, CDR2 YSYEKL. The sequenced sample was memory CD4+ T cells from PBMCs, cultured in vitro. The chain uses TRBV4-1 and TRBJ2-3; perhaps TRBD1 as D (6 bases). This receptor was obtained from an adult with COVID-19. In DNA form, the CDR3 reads TGCGCCAGCAGCCAAGAACGGCAGGGGAGAGGTACGCAGTATTTT. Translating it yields CASSQERQGRGTQYF.